This T cell receptor beta chain was recorded in a study of tumor-infiltrating lymphocytes in primary liver carcinoma. Overall study: Tumors, staged T1-T3 N0M0, spanned about 4 to 10 cm. Study outcomes and limitations: Compared with blood, tumor repertoires held significantly more in their top 250 clones.

Trimming took 5 bases from V and 3 from J, leaving 19 bases between them. Germline V gives CDR1 SGHAT, CDR2 FQNNGV. The CDR3 contains 17 residues. The table lists this clonotype with a count of one. No antigen is known for it. Making TCR beta cDNA involved 400 to 600 ng total RNA and a constant-region primer. Slightly modified ARM-PCR served as the procedure for the TCR beta libraries. These libraries came from three rounds of nested multiplex PCR. Primers for the first two PCR rounds were TRBV1-TRBV30 forward primers and a C-beta reverse primer (approximately 9 cycles per round). Each CDR3 protein is one row after TCRdb ran MiXCR on the multiplex PCR reads. The table records about 110,000 distinct CDR3 sequences, 55% to 75% of them present only once. Between 20 and 30 mg of unsorted bulk tissue served as the source from which RNA and DNA were co-extracted. The authors sampled five separate regions per tumor.

This TCR was recovered from a woman aged 60-70 years with primary liver carcinoma and hepatitis B virus infection. The chain recombines TRBV11-2 with TRBJ2-2; tentatively, D is TRBD1 or TRBD2 (6 bases each). The specimen was liver tumor tissue from sampling region 1. Subset reported: tumor region T1, superior pole. The CDR3 protein is CASSPVCRGLDTGELFF. CDR3 nucleotides: TGTGCCAGCAGCCCAGTATGCAGGGGACTTGACACCGGGGAGCTGTTTTTT. Full variable domain (missing parts from reference TRBV11-2 and TRBJ2-2): EAGVAQSPRYKIIEKRQSVAFWCNPISGHATLYWYQQILGQGPKLLIQFQNNGVVDDSQLPKDRFSAERLKGVDSTLKIQPAKLEDSAVYLCASSPVCRGLDTGELFFGEGSRLTVL.